This entry describes one T cell receptor beta chain. The CDR3 spans 16 residues. Germline CDR1 is SGHTA and CDR2 is FQGNSA. V lost 4 bases to trimming and J lost 4 bases, with 19 bases between them. This sample was taken from a study of T-cell reconstitution after alpha-beta-depleted transplantation in children. Researchers prepared the TCRbeta library using unique molecular identifiers, the study reports. TCRdb used MiXCR to reprocess the PCR reads, holding one entry per CDR3 protein. The table lists a few hundred thousand distinct CDR3 sequences, over 9% of them singletons. The clonotype originates from a human donor who donated a stem cell graft to a child with acute lymphoblastic leukemia. This chain uses TRBV7-2 with TRBJ1-2, with a weak D call TRBD1 (6 bases). Sample: PBMCs from the stem cell graft donor, taken from the stem cell graft. The CDR3 here is CASSSRRETGSYGYTF. CDR3 nucleotides: TGTGCCAGCAGCTCCAGGAGGGAAACAGGGAGCTATGGCTACACCTTC.